Below are 28 T cell receptor beta chains sequenced from a single sample in a study of T cells in Graves' hyperthyroidism and ophthalmopathy. Amplified TCR beta CDR3 regions derived from RNA transcripts. An initial round of RT-PCR targeting the TCR CDR3 relied on the HTBI primer set. TCRdb fed the multiplex PCR reads into MiXCR, producing one record per CDR3 protein. The sample has around 450,000 distinct CDR3 sequences; roughly 15% are singletons. Sequenced: blood. These receptors came from a woman younger than 30 with Graves' hyperthyroidism.

This clonotype was observed at least ten times. V usage is TRBV20-1 and J usage is TRBJ2-1; TRBD1 matches at 8 bases. The trim removed 3 bases at V and 4 bases at J, leaving 11 bases unmatched. Germline loops: CDR1 DFQATT, CDR2 SNEGSKA (reference sequence). This CDR3 has 16 residues. The CDR3 loop reads CSASEPPGQEYNEQFF. The CDR3 DNA is TGCAGTGCTAGCGAACCCCCGGGACAGGAGTACAATGAGCAGTTCTTC.

In this sample, this clonotype turned up a few times. The V and J genes are TRBV28 and TRBJ2-1, with 7 bases matching TRBD2. Losses at the gene ends were 3 bases for V and 4 bases for J; bases not matched to a gene: 9. In germline, CDR1 is MDHEN, CDR2 SYDVKM. The CDR3 loop spans 16 amino acids. This chain's CDR3 is CASSFLSSGLYNEQFF. The DNA for the CDR3 is TGTGCCAGCAGTTTTTTGTCTAGCGGTCTTTACAATGAGCAGTTCTTC.

This clonotype was seen repeatedly, ten times or more. The chain links TRBV6-1 to TRBJ1-1, with 8 nucleotides matching TRBD1. With 5 bases clipped from V and 4 bases from J, the junction kept 9 bases outside the gene matches. There are 15 residues in the CDR3. Per germline, CDR1 MNHNS and CDR2 SASEGT. This CDR3 reads CASSSPGGGGTEAFF. Written as DNA, the CDR3 is TGTGCCAGCAGTTCCCCAGGGGGCGGCGGCACTGAAGCTTTCTTT.

This clonotype was detected many times. The rearrangement links TRBV7-2 to TRBJ2-7; TRBD2 might be the D (6 bases). Germline V lookup: CDR1 SGHTA, CDR2 FQGNSA. The CDR3 totals 14 residues. Trimming took off 3 bases at V and 2 bases at J, with 11 bases between the two ends. The CDR3 coding sequence is TGTGCCAGCAGCTTGCACGGAGGGACCTACGAGCAGTACTTC. It yields the protein CASSLHGGTYEQYF.

Many counts were recorded for this clonotype. V gene TRBV10-3 combines with J gene TRBJ1-5; no reliable D call. CDR1 is ENHRY and CDR2 is SYGVKD in the germline V gene. The CDR3 spans 15 residues. V lost 2 bases to trimming and J lost 4 bases, with 12 bases between them. The CDR3 protein is CAISEVRALNQPQHF. DNA for the CDR3: TGTGCCATCAGTGAGGTTCGGGCCCTTAATCAGCCCCAGCATTTT.

This clonotype was observed a handful of times. CDR3 sequence (DNA): TGTGCCTGGAGTTCCCCACTAGCGGACTACAATGAGCAGTTCTTC. Amino acid sequence: CAWSSPLADYNEQFF. This chain uses TRBV30 with TRBJ2-1, with 8 bases lining up with TRBD2. The CDR3 loop spans 15 amino acids. V shed 2 bases and J 3 bases; nucleotides not matched to a gene: 6. Per germline, CDR1 GTSNPN and CDR2 SVGIG (reference sequence). Supplemented by reference TRBV30 and TRBJ2-1, the full variable domain reads SQTIHQWPATLVQPVGSPLSLECTVEGTSNPNLYWYRQAAGRGLQLLFYSVGIGQISSEVPQNLSASRPQDRQFILSSKKLLLSDSGFYLCAWSSPLADYNEQFFGPGTRLTVL.

This clonotype was seen repeatedly, ten times or more. The V and J genes are TRBV7-2 and TRBJ2-7, with D possibly matching TRBD1 (5 bases). This CDR3 region has 14 residues. V lost 6 bases to trimming and J lost 1 base, with 13 bases between them. Looked up from germline, CDR1 is SGHTA and CDR2 is FQGNSA. The CDR3 region has the DNA TGTGCCAGCAGATTCAGGGCCGCATCCTACGAGCAGTACTTC. Translated, it gives CASRFRAASYEQYF. Full variable domain (rest looked up from reference TRBV7-2 and TRBJ2-7): GAGVSQSPSNKVTEKGKDVELRCDPISGHTALYWYRQSLGQGLEFLIYFQGNSAPDKSGLPSDRFSAERTGGSVSTLTIQRTQQEDSAVYLCASRFRAASYEQYFGPGTRLTVT.

V is TRBV7-2 and J is TRBJ2-7, with 8 bases identical to TRBD1. This CDR3 has 12 amino acids. Germline V gene lookup returns CDR1 SGHTA and CDR2 FQGNSA. Trimming cost V 11 bases and J 4 bases; bases outside gene matches: 7. Here the CDR3 reads CAWRRTGYEQYF. The CDR3 DNA is TGTGCCTGGAGGAGGACAGGGTACGAGCAGTACTTC.

This clonotype was detected many times. The rearrangement uses TRBV29-1 and TRBJ1-5, with 7 nucleotides matching TRBD1. Losses at the gene ends were 4 bases for V and 7 bases for J; bases not matched to a gene: 4. Germline-derived CDR1 and CDR2 are SQVTM and ANQGSEA. The length of the CDR3 is 12 residues. The CDR3 loop reads CSVGTGGQPQHF. The CDR3 DNA reads as TGCAGCGTTGGGACAGGAGGACAGCCCCAGCATTTT. Using reference TRBV29-1 and TRBJ1-5 for the parts outside the CDR3, the full variable domain is SAVISQKPSRDICQRGTSLTIQCQVDSQVTMMFWYRQQPGQSLTLIATANQGSEATYESGFVIDKFPISRPNLTFSTLTVSNMSPEDSSIYLCSVGTGGQPQHFGDGTRLSIL.

This clonotype was detected ten times or more. This chain joins TRBV6-5 and TRBJ2-3, with D perhaps TRBD1 (6 bases). The CDR3 contains 16 residues. The V end was cut by 0 bases, the J end by 1 base, with 11 bases between. Germline CDR1 is MNHEY and CDR2 is SVGAGI. CDR3 region: CASSYSGPGGTDTQYF. CDR3 DNA sequence: TGTGCCAGCAGTTACTCGGGTCCAGGGGGCACAGATACGCAGTATTTT.

The chain employs TRBV5-1 and TRBJ1-1; D may be TRBD1 (5 bases). Per the germline V gene, CDR1 is SGHRS and CDR2 is YFSETQ. V was trimmed by 3 bases and J by 3 bases, leaving 9 bases between them. The CDR3 extends over 13 amino acids. DNA for the CDR3: TGCGCCAGCAGCTGGGGCCGGCACACTGAAGCTTTCTTT. This gives the protein CASSWGRHTEAFF.

The sample holds a few counts of this clonotype. This chain links TRBV3-1 with TRBJ1-2; D is unresolved. This CDR3 contains 15 residues. V dropped 8 bases and J dropped 8 bases, with 24 bases sitting between them. CDR1 is LGHDT and CDR2 is YNNKEL in the germline V gene (reference sequence). The CDR3 DNA sequence: TGTGCCAGCGGGGAAGGACTGCTTCTATCGGGGGGCTACACCTTC. Translating it yields CASGEGLLLSGGYTF.

This clonotype was seen a few times. CDR3 sequence reads: CASSHPRTSGGPTDTQYF. Written as DNA, the CDR3 is TGTGCCAGCAGCCACCCCAGAACAAGCGGGGGACCCACAGATACGCAGTATTTT. The J gene is TRBJ2-3, the V gene TRBV7-9; 8 nucleotides agree with TRBD2. Trimming took 5 bases from V and 2 from J; bases not matched to a gene: 15. The CDR3 is 18 residues long. Germline V gene sequence: CDR1 SEHNR, CDR2 FQNEAQ (reference sequence).

Remarks on this clonotype: Since a much larger clone is just one base distant, this may be a read error. The gene calls are TRBV30 and TRBJ2-6, with a weak D call TRBD2 (5 bases). The germline gives CDR1 GTSNPN, CDR2 SVGIG (reference sequence). V lost 2 bases to trimming and J lost 4 bases, with 9 bases between them. The CDR3 sequence is 14 residues long. DNA for the CDR3: TGTGCCTGGAGTCTACTAGTGGGGGCCAACGTCCTGACTTTC. Protein: CAWSLLVGANVLTF.

This clonotype was recorded many times. V and J are TRBV28 and TRBJ1-5; a possible D gene is TRBD1 (5 bases). Looked up from germline, CDR1 is MDHEN and CDR2 is SYDVKM. V gave up 2 bases and J gave up 3 bases, with 11 bases separating them. This CDR3 comprises 15 residues. The CDR3 DNA follows: TGTGCCAGCAGTTTAGTTGGGGCGCCCAATCAGCCCCAGCATTTT. Translation: CASSLVGAPNQPQHF. Full variable domain (remainder filled in from reference TRBV28 and TRBJ1-5): DVKVTQSSRYLVKRTGEKVFLECVQDMDHENMFWYRQDPGLGLRLIYFSYDVKMKEKGDIPEGYSVSREKKERFSLILESASTNQTSMYLCASSLVGAPNQPQHFGDGTRLSIL.

This clonotype occurred many times. This rearrangement joins TRBV28 to TRBJ1-2; D perhaps matches TRBD1 (6 bases). The CDR3 length is 15 residues. Germline assignment: CDR1 MDHEN and CDR2 SYDVKM. The V and J ends lost 7 bases and 4 bases respectively, with 19 bases between them. DNA of the CDR3: TGTGCCAGCACCTCTCGGAGGGGGTTGGTCTATGGCTACACCTTC. This translates into CASTSRRGLVYGYTF.

V usage is TRBV2 and J usage is TRBJ2-5; TRBD1 aligns across 7 bases. V shed 7 bases, J shed 0 bases, and the junction held 8 bases outside the gene matches. There are 15 residues in the CDR3. The germline gives CDR1 SNHLY, CDR2 FYNNEI. The CDR3 is CASTDRGQHQETQYF. CDR3 DNA: TGTGCCAGCACCGACCGGGGACAGCACCAAGAGACCCAGTACTTC.

The chain is built from TRBV5-4 and TRBJ2-2; D is possibly TRBD1 (5 bases). V lost 3 bases to trimming and J lost 2 bases, with 8 bases between them. This CDR3 is 14 amino acids long. Germline CDR1 and CDR2: SGHNT and YYREEE (reference sequence). CDR3 in amino acids: CASSSTANTGELFF. The DNA for the CDR3 is TGTGCCAGCAGCTCGACAGCAAACACCGGGGAGCTGTTTTTT.

The table lists this clonotype with many counts. The genes are TRBV27 and TRBJ1-6, with TRBD1 matching 7 bases. Germline values: CDR1 MNHEY, CDR2 SMNVEV (reference sequence). The CDR3 contains 14 residues. V lost 4 bases and J lost 9; bases outside the gene matches: 6. CDR3 bases: TGTGCCAGCAGTTATGACAGGGCTGGTTCACCCCTCCACTTT. Protein product: CASSYDRAGSPLHF.

This rearrangement joins TRBV12-3 or TRBV12-4 to TRBJ2-2; 9 bases are a match to TRBD2. This CDR3 spans 17 amino acids. With V trimmed by 1 base and J by 2 bases, 5 bases remained unmatched. The CDR3 is CASSLGRGLANTGELFF. CDR3 nucleotides: TGTGCCAGCAGTTTAGGGCGGGGACTAGCAAACACCGGGGAGCTGTTTTTT.

This clonotype was counted once. The chain carries TRBV3-1 and TRBJ1-5, with D tentatively TRBD1 (6 bases). Germline V gene data show CDR1 as LGHDT and CDR2 as YNNKEL (reference sequence). Trimming took off 1 base at V and 1 base at J, with 11 bases between the two ends. CDR3 length equals 16 residues. CDR3 region: CASSQGVQGSNQPQHF. In DNA form, the CDR3 reads TGTGCCAGCAGCCAAGGAGTACAGGGAAGCAATCAGCCCCAGCATTTT.

This clonotype was found many times. This chain joins TRBV6-2 or TRBV6-3 and TRBJ2-4; the D gene is possibly TRBD2 (5 bases). The CDR3 is made up of 17 amino acids. The ends were cut back, 0 bases at V and 1 base at J, with 13 bases in the middle. The germline V gene encodes CDR1 MNHEY and CDR2 SVGEGT. CDR3 residues: CASSYSRLRTAKNIQYF. DNA for the CDR3: TGTGCCAGCAGTTACTCGAGACTTCGGACTGCCAAAAACATTCAGTACTTC.

Many counts were recorded for this clonotype. The CDR3 here is CASSQGLAEPNEQFF. The CDR3 DNA reads as TGTGCCAGCAGCCAGGGACTAGCGGAGCCCAATGAGCAGTTCTTC. The V call is TRBV3-1, the J call TRBJ2-1, with 11 bases aligning to TRBD2. The CDR3 runs to 15 residues. The trim removed 3 bases at V and 6 bases at J, leaving 4 bases unmatched. The V gene's germline CDR1 is LGHDT and CDR2 YNNKEL (reference sequence).

Ten or more counts support this clonotype. The chain recombines TRBV20-1 with TRBJ1-2; weak D call: TRBD1 (5 bases). V shed 1 base and J shed 2 bases, with 8 bases lying between them. Per germline, CDR1 DFQATT and CDR2 SNEGSKA (reference sequence). The CDR3 length is 13 residues. DNA of the CDR3: TGCAGTGCTAGAGCGGCAGGGAACTATGGCTACACCTTC. Amino acids: CSARAAGNYGYTF.

The chain couples TRBV5-4 to TRBJ2-7, with D perhaps given as TRBD1 or TRBD2 (5 bases each). Trimming removed 0 bases at V and 7 bases at J, with 14 bases between. CDR1 and CDR2 (germline): SGHNT, YYREEE (reference sequence). CDR3 length equals 14 residues. The CDR3 is CASSLASKGEEQYF. CDR3 bases: TGTGCCAGCAGCTTGGCCTCAAAAGGGGAGGAGCAGTACTTC.

The CDR3: CASSMGATNEKLFF. The CDR3 nucleotides read TGCGCCAGCAGCATGGGTGCAACTAATGAAAAACTGTTTTTT. The chain has TRBV5-1 and TRBJ1-4; D ambiguous. The germline gives CDR1 SGHRS, CDR2 YFSETQ. CDR3 length: 14 amino acids. Deletions cut 4 bases from V and 0 bases from J, with 7 bases between.

This clonotype was counted many times. The gene calls are TRBV4-1 and TRBJ2-1; TRBD2 aligns across 11 bases. Germline loops: CDR1 MGHRA, CDR2 YSYEKL. The trim removed 4 bases at V and 4 bases at J, leaving 9 bases unmatched. The CDR3 runs 17 residues. The CDR3: CASSRQGGLAAYNEQFF. The CDR3 DNA reads TGCGCCAGCAGCCGACAGGGGGGACTAGCGGCGTACAATGAGCAGTTCTTC.

The table lists this clonotype with a few counts. V gene TRBV10-3 combines with J gene TRBJ2-1; no clear D gene. V dropped 2 bases and J dropped 8 bases, with 7 bases sitting between them. Germline V gene lookup returns CDR1 ENHRY and CDR2 SYGVKD. CDR3 length equals 12 residues. The CDR3: CAISEGVDEQFF. The CDR3 bases are TGTGCCATCAGTGAGGGGGTCGATGAGCAGTTCTTC.